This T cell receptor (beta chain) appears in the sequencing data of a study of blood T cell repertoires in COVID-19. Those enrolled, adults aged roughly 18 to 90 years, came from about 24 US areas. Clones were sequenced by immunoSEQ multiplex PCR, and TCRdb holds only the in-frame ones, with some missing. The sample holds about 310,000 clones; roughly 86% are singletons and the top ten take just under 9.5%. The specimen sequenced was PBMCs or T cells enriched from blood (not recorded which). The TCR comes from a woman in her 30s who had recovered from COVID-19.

The CDR3 DNA sequence: TGTGCCTGGATCGAGGGGGTCATGAACACTGAAGCTTTCTTT. Amino acid sequence: CAWIEGVMNTEAFF. The chain employs TRBV30 and TRBJ1-1; TRBD1 might be the D (6 bases). The CDR3 length is 14 residues. CDR1 is GTSNPN, CDR2 SVGIG, per germline (reference sequence). The V end was cut by 4 bases, the J end by 0 bases, with 12 bases between.